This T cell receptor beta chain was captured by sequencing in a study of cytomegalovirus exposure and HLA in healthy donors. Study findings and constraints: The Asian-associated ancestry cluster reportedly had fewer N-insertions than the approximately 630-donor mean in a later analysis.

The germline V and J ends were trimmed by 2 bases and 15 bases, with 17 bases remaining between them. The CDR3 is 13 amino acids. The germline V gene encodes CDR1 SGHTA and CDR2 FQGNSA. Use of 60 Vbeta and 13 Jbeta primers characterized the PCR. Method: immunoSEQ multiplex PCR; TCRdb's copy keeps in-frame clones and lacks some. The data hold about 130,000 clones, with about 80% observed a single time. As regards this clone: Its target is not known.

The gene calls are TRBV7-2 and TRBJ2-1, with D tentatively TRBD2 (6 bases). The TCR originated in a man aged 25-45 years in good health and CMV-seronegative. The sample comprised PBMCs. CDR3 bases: TGTGCCAGCAGCTTACCTGGTAGGCGGGACCGGTTCTTC. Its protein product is CASSLPGRRDRFF.